This T cell receptor beta chain was sequenced during a study of blood T cell repertoires in COVID-19. Using immunoSEQ multiplex PCR, the repertoire was profiled, and TCRdb retains in-frame clones only, with some absent. The sample contains 35,000 to 45,000 clones, roughly 68% of which appear only once. The V and J ends lost 7 bases and 8 bases respectively, with 12 bases between them. The length of the CDR3 is 13 residues. CDR1 LNHDA and CDR2 SQIVND come from the germline V gene (reference sequence). The sample taken for sequencing was peripheral blood. This sequence originates from a man older than 75 with acute or convalescent COVID-19. The V gene is TRBV19, the J gene TRBJ1-6; possibly TRBD1 for D (6 bases). CDR3 protein: CASMKGGDSPLHF. The CDR3 DNA follows: TGTGCCAGTATGAAAGGGGGTGATTCACCCCTCCACTTT.